The rows below give T cell receptor beta chains drawn from one sample of a study of blood T cell repertoires in COVID-19. Some clones are missing from TCRdb's copy, which holds only in-frame ones; the method was immunoSEQ multiplex PCR. The sample consists of over 90,000 clones, about 89% of them appearing once. The sequenced sample was peripheral blood. The receptors shown here come from a woman aged 65 to 85 with acute or convalescent COVID-19. Each CDR3 is given with its conserved first and last residue. Each record gives: clone size, D gene, V gene, J gene, CDR3 protein, CDR3 DNA. D genes are given only for firm matches. Clone size, where shown, is once, few, many, or a class for clones that have expanded.

abundance: NA; d_gene: TRBD1; v_gene: TRBV2; j_gene: TRBJ1-2; CDR3aa: CASKPKIGTAYGYTF; CDR3nt: TGTGCCAGCAAACCTAAGATAGGGACAGCCTATGGCTACACCTTC
abundance: NA; d_gene: NA; v_gene: TRBV19; j_gene: TRBJ1-5; CDR3aa: CASSIRGFGNQPQHF; CDR3nt: TGTGCCAGTAGTATAAGAGGGTTTGGCAATCAGCCCCAGCATTTT
abundance: NA; d_gene: TRBD2; v_gene: TRBV19; j_gene: TRBJ2-5; CDR3aa: CATSVSGGMGQETQYF; CDR3nt: TGTGCCACCTCCGTGTCGGGAGGGATGGGTCAAGAGACCCAGTACTTC
abundance: once; d_gene: TRBD1; v_gene: TRBV5-1; j_gene: TRBJ2-2; CDR3aa: CASSMGQGTFHTGELFF; CDR3nt: TGCGCCAGCAGCATGGGACAGGGAACTTTTCACACCGGGGAGCTGTTTTTT
abundance: NA; d_gene: NA; v_gene: TRBV19; j_gene: TRBJ1-2; CDR3aa: CASNTANYGYTF; CDR3nt: TGTGCCAGTAATACAGCTAACTATGGCTACACCTTC
abundance: once; d_gene: TRBD2; v_gene: TRBV6-2/TRBV6-3; j_gene: TRBJ2-1; CDR3aa: CASSYLGGRYNEQFF; CDR3nt: TGTGCCAGCAGTTACCTGGGAGGGCGTTACAATGAGCAGTTCTTC
abundance: NA; d_gene: TRBD1; v_gene: TRBV2; j_gene: TRBJ1-3; CDR3aa: CASSRDRRGSVDTIYF; CDR3nt: TGTGCCAGCAGTCGGGACAGAAGGGGGTCAGTGGACACCATATATTTT
abundance: NA; d_gene: NA; v_gene: TRBV10-3; j_gene: TRBJ1-2; CDR3aa: CAISESTYGF; CDR3nt: TGTGCCATCAGTGAGTCGACTTACGGCTTC
abundance: once; d_gene: NA; v_gene: TRBV11-3; j_gene: TRBJ1-3; CDR3aa: CASSFSTGNTIYF; CDR3nt: TGTGCCAGCAGCTTCTCTACCGGAAACACCATATATTTT
abundance: NA; d_gene: TRBD2; v_gene: TRBV29-1; j_gene: TRBJ2-5; CDR3aa: CSGGGRGGETQYF; CDR3nt: TGCAGCGGCGGGGGACGGGGGGGAGAGACCCAGTACTTC
abundance: NA; d_gene: NA; v_gene: TRBV7-9; j_gene: TRBJ2-2; CDR3aa: CASSLNTGELFF; CDR3nt: TGTGCCAGCAGCCTCAACACCGGGGAGCTGTTTTTT
abundance: NA; d_gene: TRBD1; v_gene: TRBV7-6; j_gene: TRBJ2-2; CDR3aa: CASSFPLKGGANTGELFF; CDR3nt: TGTGCCAGCAGCTTTCCCCTGAAAGGGGGCGCGAACACCGGGGAGCTGTTTTTT
abundance: NA; d_gene: TRBD1; v_gene: TRBV7-6; j_gene: TRBJ2-3; CDR3aa: CASSLKVRGKSTDTQYF; CDR3nt: TGTGCCAGCAGCTTAAAAGTCAGGGGGAAAAGCACAGATACGCAGTATTTT
abundance: NA; d_gene: NA; v_gene: TRBV5-5; j_gene: TRBJ2-5; CDR3aa: CASSFLRTNQETQYF; CDR3nt: TGTGCCAGCAGCTTTCTTCGGACAAACCAAGAGACCCAGTACTTC
abundance: NA; d_gene: NA; v_gene: TRBV28; j_gene: TRBJ2-1; CDR3aa: CASIKGGSYNEQFF; CDR3nt: TGTGCCAGCATTAAAGGGGGCTCCTACAATGAGCAGTTCTTC
abundance: once; d_gene: TRBD1; v_gene: TRBV11-1; j_gene: TRBJ1-1; CDR3aa: CASSLLTGGGTEAFF; CDR3nt: TGTGCCAGCAGCCTGTTGACAGGGGGGGGTACTGAAGCTTTCTTT